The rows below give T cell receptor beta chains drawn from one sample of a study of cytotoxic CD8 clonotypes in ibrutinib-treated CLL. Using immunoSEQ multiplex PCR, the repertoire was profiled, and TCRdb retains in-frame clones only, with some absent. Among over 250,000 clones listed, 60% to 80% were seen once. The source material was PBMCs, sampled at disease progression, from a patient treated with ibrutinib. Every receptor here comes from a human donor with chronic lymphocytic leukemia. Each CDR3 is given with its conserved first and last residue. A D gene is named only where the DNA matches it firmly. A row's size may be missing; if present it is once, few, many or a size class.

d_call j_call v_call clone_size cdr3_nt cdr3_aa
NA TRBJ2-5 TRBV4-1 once TGCGCCAGCAGCCTCACTGACGGGAACCAAGAGACCCAGTACTTC CASSLTDGNQETQYF
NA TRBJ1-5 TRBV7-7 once TGTGCCAGCAGCAACGTGCGGTTTGGTGGCAATCAGCCCCAGCATTTT CASSNVRFGGNQPQHF
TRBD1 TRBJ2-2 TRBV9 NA TGTGCCAGCAGCGTATGGGACAGGGAGGCCGGGGAGCTGTTTTTT CASSVWDREAGELFF
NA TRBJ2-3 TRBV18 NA TGTGCCAGCTCACCGCCGGGGGCCCCAGATACGCAGTATTTT CASSPPGAPDTQYF
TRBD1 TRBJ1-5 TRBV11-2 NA TGTGCCAGCAGCTCCTGCGACAGGGGGGGAAATCAGCCCCAGCATTTT CASSSCDRGGNQPQHF
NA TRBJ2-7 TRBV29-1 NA TGCAGCGTTGGGGGTGGCAGCTCCTACGAGCAGTACTTC CSVGGGSSYEQYF
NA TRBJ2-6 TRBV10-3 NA TGTGCCATCCAATCTGGCGCTGGGGCCAACGTCCTGACTTTC CAIQSGAGANVLTF
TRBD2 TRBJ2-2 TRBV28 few TGTGCCAGCAGCCCCGCCGGGACTAGCGGGAACACCGGGGAGCTGTTTTTT CASSPAGTSGNTGELFF
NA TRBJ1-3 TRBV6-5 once TGTGCCAGCAGTACCCCCGAACAGGGACGAAACACCATATATTTT CASSTPEQGRNTIYF
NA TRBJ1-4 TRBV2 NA TGTGCCAGCAGTGGCTTAAAAAAACTGTTTTTT CASSGLKKLFF
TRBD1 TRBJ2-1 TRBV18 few TGTGCCAGCTCACCATTCCTAGGGACAGGGGAACACAATGAGCAGTTCTTC CASSPFLGTGEHNEQFF
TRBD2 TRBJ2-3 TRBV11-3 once TGTGCCAGCAGCTTAGTCGTCCTAGCGGGGGGGGCAGATACGCAGTATTTT CASSLVVLAGGADTQYF
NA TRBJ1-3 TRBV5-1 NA TGCGCCAGCAGCTTACGACAGCACTCTGGAAACACCATATATTTT CASSLRQHSGNTIYF
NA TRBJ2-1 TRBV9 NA TGTGCCAGCAGCGTTAGAACAGGTCTTTACAATGAGCAGTTCTTC CASSVRTGLYNEQFF
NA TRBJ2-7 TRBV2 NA TGTGCCAGCAGTGTAAAAGGCAGGGTGGTCAACGAGCAGTACTTC CASSVKGRVVNEQYF
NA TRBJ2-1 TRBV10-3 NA TGTGCCATCAGTGAGTCGAAAACTAGTTTTGGTGAGCAGTTCTTC CAISESKTSFGEQFF
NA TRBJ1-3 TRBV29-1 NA TGCAGCGTTTGGGCCGATGGGAACACCATATATTTT CSVWADGNTIYF
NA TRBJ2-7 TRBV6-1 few TGTGCCAGCAGTGAAGCTGCAGGGCTCTACGAGCAGTACTTC CASSEAAGLYEQYF
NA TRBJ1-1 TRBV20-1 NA TGCAGTGCTAGCAGGGGACGGGCTTTCTTT CSASRGRAFF
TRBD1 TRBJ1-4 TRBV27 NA TGTGCCAGCAGGGGCTCGGGACAGCCAAATGAAAAACTGTTTTTT CASRGSGQPNEKLFF
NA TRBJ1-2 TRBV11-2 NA TGTGCCAGCAGCCGGAGAGGTCCAGACTATGGCTACACCTTC CASSRRGPDYGYTF
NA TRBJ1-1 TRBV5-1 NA TGCGCCAGCAGCTTGGCCGGGGGTGGAGGCACTGAAGCTTTCTTT CASSLAGGGGTEAFF
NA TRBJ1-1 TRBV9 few TGTGCCAGCAGCCCAGCTACTGAAGCTTTCTTT CASSPATEAFF
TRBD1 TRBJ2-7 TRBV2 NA TGTGCCAGCAGCTGGGACAGTAATCCTCTCGAGCAGTACTTC CASSWDSNPLEQYF
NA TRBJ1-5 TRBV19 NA TGTGCCAGTACAACCCTCGGGGGCCTAAATCAGCCCCAGCATTTT CASTTLGGLNQPQHF
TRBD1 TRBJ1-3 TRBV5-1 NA TGCGCCAGCAGCGACGACAGGGTACCAGTCTCCATATATTTT CASSDDRVPVSIYF
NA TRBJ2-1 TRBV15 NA TGTGCCACCAGCAGAAGGGACGACTACTACAATGAGCAGTTCTTC CATSRRDDYYNEQFF
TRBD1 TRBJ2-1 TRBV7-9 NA TGTGCCAGCAGACGGACAGGGGACAATGAGCAGTTCTTC CASRRTGDNEQFF
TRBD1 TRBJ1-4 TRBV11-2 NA TGTGCCAGCCGACGGTGGATGTCGGGACAGGTTGCAACTAATGAAAAACTGTTTTTT CASRRWMSGQVATNEKLFF
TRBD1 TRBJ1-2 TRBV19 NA TGTGCCAGTAGTACAAACCGGGACAGCTATGGCTACACCTTC CASSTNRDSYGYTF
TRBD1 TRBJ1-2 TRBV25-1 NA TGTGCCAGCACTAGGACAGGCAGGAACTATGGCTACACCTTC CASTRTGRNYGYTF
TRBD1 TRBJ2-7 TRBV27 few TGTGCCAGCAGTCCAGGGACAGGGTTCTACGAGCAGTACTTC CASSPGTGFYEQYF
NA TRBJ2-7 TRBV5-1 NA TGCGCCAGCAGCTTGGCAGGGGCGCCCTACGAGCAGTACTTC CASSLAGAPYEQYF
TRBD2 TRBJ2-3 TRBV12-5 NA TGTGCTAGTGGTTTCGCCGCGACTAGCGAGGGGGGAGATACGCAGTATTTT CASGFAATSEGGDTQYF
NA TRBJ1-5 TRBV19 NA TGTGCCAGCAATAGACCTATTAGCAATCAGCCCCAGCATTTT CASNRPISNQPQHF
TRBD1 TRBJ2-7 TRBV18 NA TGTGCCAGCTCACCTCGACAGGGGGTTTCCTACGAGCAGTACTTC CASSPRQGVSYEQYF
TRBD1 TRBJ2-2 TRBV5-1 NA TGCGCCAGCAGCTTGTGGGACAGGGGGCGCCGGAACACCGGGGAGCTGTTTTTT CASSLWDRGRRNTGELFF
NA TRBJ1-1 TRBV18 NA TGTGCCAGCTCACCACCTGATACCGGACCACTCACTGAAGCTTTCTTT CASSPPDTGPLTEAFF
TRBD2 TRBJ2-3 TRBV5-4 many TGTGCCAGCAGCTGGGGGAGTAGCGGGGGCGGTACGCAGTATTTT CASSWGSSGGGTQYF
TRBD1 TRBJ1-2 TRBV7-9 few TGTGCCAGCAGCTTAGGCCTACGGGACAGCCGAGTCAGCTACACCTTC CASSLGLRDSRVSYTF
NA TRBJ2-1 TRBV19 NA TGTGCCAGTAGGCGGGAAAGCTCCTACAATGAGCAGTTCTTC CASRRESSYNEQFF
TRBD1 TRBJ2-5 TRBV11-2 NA TGTGCCAGCAGCCCCGACAGGGTGCCCTGGGAGACCCAGTACTTC CASSPDRVPWETQYF
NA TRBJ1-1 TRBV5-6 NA TGTGCCAGCAGCTTGGGGGGCTGGACTGAAGCTTTCTTT CASSLGGWTEAFF
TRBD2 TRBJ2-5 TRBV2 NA TGTGCCAGCAGTGGGACTAGTTTTGAGACCCAGTACTTC CASSGTSFETQYF